One and the same sample provided the 26 T cell receptor beta chains below, sequenced in a study of blood T cell repertoires in COVID-19. Sequencing used immunoSEQ multiplex PCR; TCRdb keeps in-frame clones, though not all of them. This sample has about 210,000 clones, with approximately 86% found just once. Sequencing was carried out using PBMCs or T cells enriched from blood (not recorded which). These TCRs come from a woman aged 25-40 years who had been exposed to COVID-19.

This chain links TRBV9 with TRBJ1-1; 9 bases match TRBD1. V was clipped by 0 bases and J by 0 bases; unmatched bases: 3. CDR1 SGDLS and CDR2 YYNGEE come from the germline V gene. The CDR3 totals 16 residues. CDR3 sequence: CASSVGTGDMNTEAFF. The CDR3 nucleotides are TGTGCCAGCAGCGTAGGGACAGGGGACATGAACACTGAAGCTTTCTTT.

This clone came up a few times. The V and J genes are TRBV5-1 and TRBJ2-7, with TRBD1 matching over 9 bases. V lost 3 bases to trimming and J lost 9 bases; unmatched junction nucleotides: 7. Germline loops: CDR1 SGHRS, CDR2 YFSETQ. This CDR3 spans 13 amino acids. The DNA for the CDR3 is TGCGCCAGCAGCTCCCGGGACAGGGCCGTGCAGTACTTC. Amino acids: CASSSRDRAVQYF.

V and J are TRBV5-5 and TRBJ1-2; D is possibly TRBD1 (6 bases). CDR1 and CDR2 from the germline V gene are SGHKS and YYEKEE (reference sequence). This CDR3 contains 14 residues. V lost 4 bases and J 1 base, leaving 11 bases between the germline ends. The CDR3, as DNA: TGTGCCAGCAGCGGACAGCCCATTAACTATGGCTACACCTTC. Protein sequence: CASSGQPINYGYTF.

This clone has only one observation. The V call is TRBV7-9, the J call TRBJ2-7; TRBD1 is a possible D gene (6 bases). V dropped 3 bases and J dropped 2 bases, with 14 bases sitting between them. This CDR3 has 15 residues. The germline V gene encodes CDR1 SEHNR and CDR2 FQNEAQ (reference sequence). The CDR3 DNA reads as TGTGCCAGCAGCTTCCGGGCAGGGGCACCCTACGAGCAGTACTTC. Translation gives CASSFRAGAPYEQYF.

The V and J genes are TRBV9 and TRBJ2-1, with TRBD1 identical over 9 bases. The germline V gene encodes CDR1 SGDLS and CDR2 YYNGEE. The V and J ends lost 6 bases and 1 base, in that order; junction bases with no gene match: 8. CDR3 length: 16 residues. The CDR3 region is CASTTGGGGSYNEQFF. CDR3 nucleotides: TGTGCCAGCACCACAGGGGGCGGAGGGTCCTACAATGAGCAGTTCTTC.

In its sample, this clone was seen a few times. V is TRBV11-2 and J is TRBJ2-2; D not certain. V lost 0 bases and J lost 0, with 11 bases in between. Looked up from germline, CDR1 is SGHAT and CDR2 is FQNNGV. The CDR3 is made up of 17 amino acids. The CDR3 loop is CASSLDPPGSNTGELFF. For the CDR3, the DNA is TGTGCCAGCAGCTTAGATCCCCCAGGATCGAACACCGGGGAGCTGTTTTTT.

The V and J genes are TRBV4-1 and TRBJ2-1; 10 bases map to TRBD1. V gave up 2 bases and J gave up 9 bases; unmatched junction bases: 13. CDR1 is MGHRA and CDR2 is YSYEKL in the germline V gene. The CDR3 is 17 amino acids. DNA of the CDR3: TGCGCCAGCAGCCAACTTCCTACCGGGACAGGGGTGGGTGAGCAGTTCTTC. Its protein product is CASSQLPTGTGVGEQFF.

The V and J genes are TRBV2 and TRBJ1-4; D gene unclear. The CDR3 is made up of 16 amino acids. Germline CDR1 is SNHLY and CDR2 is FYNNEI. The germline V and J ends were trimmed by 2 bases and 7 bases, with 17 bases remaining between them. DNA for the CDR3: TGTGCCAGCAGTGAAAGATTACTATTTGTGCGTGAAAAACTGTTTTTT. This codes for CASSERLLFVREKLFF.

The rearrangement links TRBV21-1 to TRBJ2-2; TRBD1 is taken as the D call from the table, unchecked against the DNA. TRBV21-1 is shown as a pseudogene. The CDR3 totals 16 residues. The CDR3 loop reads CASSKMTGPNTGELFF. The CDR3 DNA reads as TGTGCCAGCAGCAAAATGACAGGGCCCAACACCGGGGAGCTGTTTTTT.

V usage is TRBV6-5 and J usage is TRBJ1-5, with a weak D call TRBD1 (5 bases). Per the germline V gene, CDR1 is MNHEY and CDR2 is SVGAGI. This CDR3 is built from 14 residues. V lost 10 bases, J lost 2 bases, and 15 bases lay in between. DNA for the CDR3: TGTGCCACTAACAGTGGGGCGGGCAATCAGCCCCAGCATTTT. Translating it yields CATNSGAGNQPQHF.

The CDR3 reads CASSPSLAFSIPRDGYTF. The CDR3 DNA is TGTGCCAGCAGCCCTAGCTTAGCCTTCAGCATCCCCAGAGATGGCTACACCTTC. The chain carries TRBV7-7 and TRBJ1-2; D uncertain. The CDR3 has 18 amino acids. Between the trimmed V and J ends, which lost 5 bases and 6 bases, there was a span of 28 bases. Germline-derived CDR1 and CDR2 are SSHAT and FNYEAQ (reference sequence). The full variable domain, its missing parts supplied by reference TRBV7-7 and TRBJ1-2, is GAGVSQSPRYKVTKRGQDVTLRCDPISSHATLYWYQQALGQGPEFLTYFNYEAQPDKSGLPSDRFSAERPEGSISTLTIQRTEQRDSAMYRCASSPSLAFSIPRDGYTFGSGTRLTVV.

V and J are TRBV9 and TRBJ2-5; D is possibly TRBD2 (5 bases). The CDR3 runs 14 residues. Trimming cost V 4 bases and J 5 bases, with 15 bases left between them. Germline-derived CDR1 and CDR2 are SGDLS and YYNGEE. This CDR3 reads CASSPRTGRETQYF. In DNA, the CDR3 is TGTGCCAGCAGCCCTCGGACTGGAAGGGAGACCCAGTACTTC.

The CDR3, as DNA: TGTGCCACCAGTGCTCGGACAGGGGGAAATGAAAAACTGTTTTTT. This codes for CATSARTGGNEKLFF. J is TRBJ1-4 and V is TRBV24-1; TRBD1 matches 10 bases. V was pared by 5 bases and J by 5 bases, with 4 bases of the junction left unmatched. The CDR3 spans 15 residues. CDR1 is KGHDR and CDR2 is SFDVKD in the germline V gene.

V usage is TRBV19 and J usage is TRBJ1-1; D is possibly TRBD1 (6 bases). V shed 4 bases and J shed 1 base, with 7 bases lying between them. Looked up from germline, CDR1 is LNHDA and CDR2 is SQIVND (reference sequence). The CDR3 is 13 amino acids. Here the CDR3 reads CASSRGQNTEAFF. The CDR3 DNA sequence: TGTGCCAGTAGTAGGGGACAGAACACTGAAGCTTTCTTT. The full variable domain, completed using reference TRBV19 and TRBJ1-1, is DGGITQSPKYLFRKEGQNVTLSCEQNLNHDAMYWYRQDPGQGLRLIYYSQIVNDFQKGDIAEGYSVSREKKESFPLTVTSAQKNPTAFYLCASSRGQNTEAFFGQGTRLTVV.

The chain has TRBV5-6 and TRBJ2-5, with D possibly being TRBD1 (5 bases). Germline lookup yields CDR1 SGHDT and CDR2 YYEEEE. The V end lost 3 bases, the J end lost 6 bases, and 18 bases lay between the germline ends. There are 15 residues in the CDR3. For the CDR3, the DNA is TGTGCCAGCAGCTCCACCCTCGACAGTAGACAGACCCAGTACTTC. Its protein product is CASSSTLDSRQTQYF.

J is TRBJ1-4 and V is TRBV18, with 7 bases matching TRBD1. J lost 6 bases, V lost 3 bases, and 7 bases had no gene match. The CDR3 length is 15 residues. Germline CDR1 KGHSH, CDR2 LQKENI. The CDR3 DNA reads TGTGCCAGCTCACCCCGAGAGGGGGCGGATGAAAAACTGTTTTTT. Its protein is CASSPREGADEKLFF. Complete variable domain (other parts from reference TRBV18 and TRBJ1-4): NAGVMQNPRHLVRRRGQEARLRCSPMKGHSHVYWYRQLPEEGLKFMVYLQKENIIDESGMPKERFSAEFPKEGPSILRIQQVVRGDSAAYFCASSPREGADEKLFFGSGTQLSVL.

The V call is TRBV3-1 (or the pseudogene TRBV3-2), the J call TRBJ1-2; 7 bases are shared with TRBD1. The trim removed 3 bases at V and 5 bases at J, leaving 9 bases unmatched. CDR3 length equals 15 residues. Per the germline V gene, CDR1 is LGHDT and CDR2 is YNNKEL (reference sequence). The CDR3 sequence is CASSHRDRVGYGYTF. The CDR3 DNA reads TGTGCCAGCAGCCACCGAGACAGGGTCGGATATGGCTACACCTTC.

The genes are TRBV27 and TRBJ2-1; 10 nucleotides align to TRBD2. CDR1 and CDR2 (germline): MNHEY, SMNVEV (reference sequence). Trimming took 2 bases from V and 6 from J; bases not matched to a gene: 7. The CDR3 spans 16 residues. The CDR3 reads CASSLRVAGGGNEQFF. CDR3 nucleotides: TGTGCCAGCAGTTTAAGGGTAGCGGGGGGAGGCAATGAGCAGTTCTTC.

The chain carries TRBV5-5 and TRBJ1-1; 7 bases match TRBD1. This CDR3 is built from 14 residues. V was clipped by 4 bases and J by 11 bases; unmatched bases: 14. Looked up from germline, CDR1 is SGHKS and CDR2 is YYEKEE (reference sequence). DNA for the CDR3: TGTGCCAGCAGCCGACAGGGTCCTACAGAGCGTGCTTTCTTT. Translation: CASSRQGPTERAFF.

J is TRBJ1-2 and V is TRBV29-1; D perhaps matches TRBD1 (6 bases). Deletions cut 6 bases from V and 4 bases from J, with 24 bases between. The CDR3 is made up of 16 amino acids. Germline V gene sequence: CDR1 SQVTM, CDR2 ANQGSEA. CDR3 region: CSVLAYGGLTTYGYTF. DNA of the CDR3: TGCAGCGTCCTCGCGTATGGGGGCTTGACAACCTATGGCTACACCTTC.

This chain joins TRBV3-1 (or the pseudogene TRBV3-2) and TRBJ1-2; D is possibly TRBD1 (5 bases). V was clipped by 3 bases and J by 8 bases, with 16 bases between them. The CDR3 is 14 residues long. Germline CDR1 reads LGHDT; CDR2 reads YNNKEL (reference sequence). CDR3 nucleotide sequence: TGTGCCAGCAGCCAGGAGGGGAGCTTGCGGGGCTACACCTTC. Protein: CASSQEGSLRGYTF.

This clone was observed at least ten times. The V gene is TRBV7-9, the J gene TRBJ2-1; D may be TRBD1 (5 bases). V lost 8 bases, J lost 6 bases, and 23 bases lay in between. The CDR3 contains 16 residues. The germline V gene has CDR1 SEHNR and CDR2 FQNEAQ (reference sequence). In DNA, the CDR3 is TGTGCCAGCGGGGCCGAGTCGGCAGGGAAAATCAATGAGCAGTTCTTC. It is translated as CASGAESAGKINEQFF.

The chain uses TRBV5-1 and TRBJ1-2; 7 bases align to TRBD1. In germline, CDR1 is SGHRS, CDR2 YFSETQ. The V and J ends lost 4 bases and 4 bases, in that order; junction bases with no gene match: 7. The length of the CDR3 is 14 residues. The CDR3 loop is CASSAETGAYGYTF. Here the CDR3 DNA reads TGCGCCAGCAGCGCAGAAACAGGGGCCTATGGCTACACCTTC. Together with reference TRBV5-1 and TRBJ1-2, the CDR3 gives the full variable domain: KAGVTQTPRYLIKTRGQQVTLSCSPISGHRSVSWYQQTPGQGLQFLFEYFSETQRNKGNFPGRFSGRQFSNSRSEMNVSTLELGDSALYLCASSAETGAYGYTFGSGTRLTVV.

V gene TRBV2 combines with J gene TRBJ2-3, with TRBD2 matching 9 bases. Germline V lookup: CDR1 SNHLY, CDR2 FYNNEI. Unmatched junction bases numbered 20, after V lost 1 base and J lost 3 bases. CDR3 length: 21 amino acids. The CDR3: CASSEGALWGGGARATDTQYF. CDR3 DNA: TGTGCCAGCAGTGAAGGGGCCCTTTGGGGCGGGGGGGCCCGGGCAACAGATACGCAGTATTTT.

The chain recombines TRBV6-5 with TRBJ1-6, with TRBD1 identical over 9 bases. CDR3 length: 12 residues. The V gene end was trimmed by 6 bases and the J gene end by 18 bases; junction bases not matched to a gene: 9. Per germline, CDR1 MNHEY and CDR2 SVGAGI. The CDR3 region is CASSPGTGLAHF. The CDR3 nucleotides read TGTGCCAGCAGCCCGGGGACAGGGCTGGCCCACTTT.

This clone has only one observation. The chain employs TRBV2 and TRBJ1-2; TRBD1 matches 7 bases. The CDR3 spans 16 residues. Trimming took 5 bases from V and 7 from J; bases not matched to a gene: 16. Looked up from germline, CDR1 is SNHLY and CDR2 is FYNNEI. The CDR3 protein is CASSYLRQGLSSGYTF. CDR3 nucleotides: TGTGCCAGCAGTTACCTACGACAGGGTTTAAGCTCTGGCTACACCTTC. The entire variable domain, with the rest obtained from reference TRBV2 and TRBJ1-2, is as follows: EPEVTQTPSHQVTQMGQEVILRCVPISNHLYFYWYRQILGQKVEFLVSFYNNEISEKSEIFDDQFSVERPDGSNFTLKIRSTKLEDSAMYFCASSYLRQGLSSGYTFGSGTRLTVV.